The T cell receptor (beta chain) described here comes from a study of OX40 agonist ivuxolimab in advanced cancers. Study background: Administration of intravenous ivuxolimab to patients occurred every 2 weeks at 0.01 to 10 mg/kg.

Assay: immunoSEQ multiplex PCR; the TCRdb copy retains only in-frame clones and omits some. The table shows about 80,000 clones, with 94% occurring only once. Germline values: CDR1 SEHNR, CDR2 FQNEAQ (reference sequence). V lost 5 bases to trimming and J lost 2 bases, with 16 bases between them. This CDR3 region has 15 residues. Systemic immunosuppression or autoimmune disease history was grounds to exclude patients. The source is an adult with an advanced solid tumor such as melanoma, head and neck, liver or kidney cancer. The rearrangement links TRBV7-9 to TRBJ2-7; a weak D match, TRBD2 (6 bases). This specimen was CD4+ or CD8+ T cells sorted from blood, taken in a trial of the OX40 agonist ivuxolimab. The CDR3 region is CASSRTRTTPYEQYF. DNA for the CDR3: TGTGCCAGCAGCCGTACCCGGACTACCCCCTACGAGCAGTACTTC.